This T cell receptor (beta chain) was sequenced for a study of control samples from healthy donors and cancer patients. V lost 4 bases, J lost 2 bases, and 19 bases lay in between. The CDR3 loop spans 17 amino acids. CDR1 and CDR2 (germline): SGHTS, YDEGEE. Repertoires were generated with immunoSEQ multiplex PCR, while TCRdb's copy carries only in-frame clones and drops some. The data contain 70,000 or so clones, around 92% of them singletons. Material: PBMCs. The chain couples TRBV5-8 to TRBJ1-5, with unresolved D. The sequence was obtained from a man in his sixties with lung cancer. CDR3 amino acids: CASSEGRVHSGNQPQHF. For the CDR3, the DNA is TGTGCCAGCAGCGAAGGACGGGTCCATAGCGGCAATCAGCCCCAGCATTTT.